This T cell receptor beta chain was identified during a study of blood T cells in healthy people across ages. A sample-barcoded 5' primer and a J-beta primer mix were used in a second PCR of roughly 6 to 12 cycles. TCRdb re-analysed the 5' RACE reads in MiXCR, keeping a single row per CDR3 protein. This table holds roughly 730,000 distinct CDR3 sequences, about 61% found once. The sequence came from a man aged 40-55 years in good health. The sequencing input was blood.

The CDR3 spells CASSRRTRYGSDTQYF. The DNA of the CDR3 is TGTGCCAGCAGTCGTAGGACTAGGTATGGCTCAGATACGCAGTATTTT. This chain joins TRBV12-3 or TRBV12-4 and TRBJ2-3; 7 positions agree with TRBD2. V shed 5 bases and J 4 bases; nucleotides not matched to a gene: 12. CDR3 size: 16 residues.